This paragraph reports one T cell receptor beta chain. This sample is drawn from a study of T cell repertoires in cytomegalovirus infection. In TCRdb, the reads were re-called with MiXCR into one record per CDR3 protein. The sample has 300,000 to 400,000 distinct CDR3 sequences, 18% seen once; the top ten hold roughly 9%. Germline CDR1 is SEHNR and CDR2 is FQNEAQ (reference sequence). V shed 5 bases and J shed 7 bases, with 17 bases lying between them. CDR3 length: 14 residues. This sequence originates from a human donor in good health (CMV status not recorded). Some clones in this sample may be carry-over from other donors' samples. The chain employs TRBV7-9 and TRBJ2-5, with D possibly TRBD2 on 6 matching bases. The sample was PBMCs. The CDR3 loop reads CASSDIRGTATQYF. The CDR3 nucleotides read TGTGCCAGCAGCGATATCCGGGGGACCGCGACCCAGTACTTC.